The 30 T cell receptor beta chains in this list originate from one sample, sequenced in a study of molecular identifiers for immune sequencing clone quantification. TCRdb redid the calling of the PCR reads with MiXCR, one entry per CDR3 protein. The data contain approximately 550,000 distinct CDR3 sequences, around 21% of them seen just once; the ten biggest clones take up about 0.78%. Input material: naive CD8+ T cells from blood, with Jurkat cell RNA spiked in. Sample subset: FACS-sorted CD8+CD4-CCR7+CD45RA+ naive T cells. The receptors were gathered from a human donor in good health. Some libraries in this study had Jurkat cell RNA spiked in.

This clonotype was seen a handful of times. CDR3 nucleotide sequence: TGTGCCAGCAGACCGACTAGCGGCTACGAGCAGTACTTC. This translates into CASRPTSGYEQYF. The rearrangement uses TRBV11-2 and TRBJ2-7; TRBD2 aligns across 9 bases. The CDR3 is made up of 13 amino acids. V trimming: 6 bases; J trimming: 3 bases; junction bases outside the gene matches: 3. Germline CDR1 is SGHAT and CDR2 is FQNNGV.

As regards this clonotype: A much more abundant neighbour one base away suggests this may be a read error. The V gene is TRBV6-5, the J gene TRBJ2-7; D may be TRBD2 (5 bases). The CDR3 spans 13 residues. V was clipped by 8 bases and J by 5 bases, with 16 bases between them. Germline CDR1 is MNHEY and CDR2 is SVGAGI. The CDR3 DNA follows: TGTGCCAGCGGCCTGGGAGTACTCAACGAGCAGTACTTC. This sequence encodes CASGLGVLNEQYF.

The chain recombines TRBV7-2 with TRBJ2-7; D might be TRBD1 or TRBD2, each matching 5 bases. CDR3 length: 15 residues. Germline assignment: CDR1 SGHTA and CDR2 FQGNSA. Trimming took off 5 bases at V and 0 bases at J, with 14 bases between the two ends. In DNA, the CDR3 is TGTGCCAGCAGCCCTACCAGGGAGAGCTCCTACGAGCAGTACTTC. This codes for CASSPTRESSYEQYF.

In the case of this clonotype: This sequence may be a read error, since a much larger clone differs from it by one base. The chain has TRBV28 and TRBJ1-6; D is possibly TRBD1 (6 bases). V gave up 3 bases and J gave up 8 bases, with 14 bases separating them. In germline, CDR1 is MDHEN, CDR2 SYDVKM. This CDR3 is 15 amino acids long. DNA of the CDR3: TGTGCCAGCAGTTTCCCGCCGGGGGCTTATTCACCCCTCCACTTT. It is translated as CASSFPPGAYSPLHF.

This clonotype occurred a few times. The V call is TRBV3-1, the J call TRBJ1-4; D perhaps matches TRBD1 (5 bases). CDR3 length: 16 amino acids. Looked up from germline, CDR1 is LGHDT and CDR2 is YNNKEL (reference sequence). The V end lost 0 bases, the J end lost 5 bases, and 13 bases lay between the germline ends. The CDR3 here is CASSQDWTKSNEKLFF. CDR3 nucleotides: TGTGCCAGCAGCCAAGATTGGACAAAGTCGAATGAAAAACTGTTTTTT.

V gene TRBV4-3 combines with J gene TRBJ2-7, with a possible D match to TRBD2 (6 bases). This CDR3 contains 17 residues. The V end lost 3 bases, the J end lost 4 bases, and 22 bases lay between the germline ends. The V gene's germline CDR1 is LGHNA and CDR2 YSLEER. For the CDR3, the DNA is TGCGCCAGCAGCCAGGCTTGGGACGGGGAGGCCCCTTACGAGCAGTACTTC. Its protein is CASSQAWDGEAPYEQYF.

The rearrangement joins TRBV5-3 to TRBJ2-2; a possible D gene is TRBD1 (6 bases). TRBV5-3 is labeled an ORF, and its function is uncertain. This CDR3 has 16 amino acids. V shed 8 bases and J shed 0 bases, with 17 bases lying between them. CDR3 in amino acids: CASSPIWTANTGELFF. The DNA for the CDR3 is TGTGCCAGCAGCCCCATTTGGACAGCGAACACCGGGGAGCTGTTTTTT.

The chain combines TRBV9 with TRBJ2-1, with 8 nucleotides matching TRBD2. Germline CDR1 is SGDLS and CDR2 is YYNGEE. Germline trimming cut 0 bases from V and 8 bases from J; bases unmatched to any gene: 7. This CDR3 has 15 residues. The CDR3 DNA reads as TGTGCCAGCAGCGTAGCGGGACTAGTCGGTTATGAGCAGTTCTTC. Its translation: CASSVAGLVGYEQFF.

With regard to this clonotype: A much larger clone lies a single base off, so this may be a read error. The chain is built from TRBV29-1 and TRBJ2-1, with D possibly being TRBD1 (6 bases). Per germline, CDR1 SQVTM and CDR2 ANQGSEA. The CDR3 consists of 15 residues. CDR3 loop: CSVKDSRVLSNKQFF. The CDR3 DNA is TGCAGCGTCAAGGACAGTCGGGTCCTGAGCAATAAGCAGTTCTTC.

The V and J genes are TRBV19 and TRBJ1-5; D gene unclear. CDR3 length: 14 residues. Germline V gives CDR1 LNHDA, CDR2 SQIVND (reference sequence). Trimming removed 3 bases from V and 4 bases from J, with 10 bases in between. The CDR3 sequence is CASSIGLKNQPQHF. The CDR3 DNA reads TGTGCCAGTAGTATCGGGCTTAAGAATCAGCCCCAGCATTTT.

A few counts support this clonotype. CDR3 residues: CASKTGGGGQPQHF. In nucleotides, the CDR3 is TGCGCCAGCAAGACAGGGGGTGGGGGTCAGCCCCAGCATTTT. The chain has TRBV23-1 and TRBJ1-5; 9 bases are a match to TRBD1. TRBV23-1 falls under the ORF class, with uncertain function. The V segment lost 7 bases and the J segment 6 bases; nucleotides outside the gene matches: 7. This CDR3 is built from 14 residues.

The rearrangement joins TRBV13 to TRBJ2-1; the D gene is possibly TRBD1 (6 bases). Per the germline V gene, CDR1 is PRHDT and CDR2 is FYEKMQ (reference sequence). The CDR3 sequence is 14 residues long. Trimming removed 0 bases from V and 10 bases from J, with 13 bases in between. The CDR3 is CASSLGTGPGEQFF. DNA for the CDR3: TGTGCCAGCAGCTTAGGCACAGGGCCAGGAGAGCAGTTCTTC.

To note about this clonotype: A much larger clone differs by one base, so this may be a read error. This is likely a read error, given that the CDR3 carries no conserved phenylalanine or tryptophan at its end. The rearrangement uses TRBV4-2 and TRBJ2-7; TRBD2 agrees at 8 bases. This CDR3 is built from 15 residues. Germline V gene sequence: CDR1 LGHNA, CDR2 YNFKEQ. V shed 0 bases and J 6 bases; nucleotides not matched to a gene: 7. The CDR3 loop is CASSQDPGLAVEQYI. The DNA for the CDR3 is TGTGCCAGCAGCCAAGACCCCGGACTAGCAGTCGAGCAGTACATC.

This clonotype was detected many times. The chain has TRBV7-9 and TRBJ2-6; D gene unclear. The germline gives CDR1 SEHNR, CDR2 FQNEAQ (reference sequence). The length of the CDR3 is 19 residues. V lost 5 bases and J 3 bases, leaving 23 bases between the germline ends. The CDR3 DNA is TGTGCCAGCAGCCCGTCTTCCGACTCTTCGTACTTTGGGGCCAACGTCCTGACTTTC. This sequence encodes CASSPSSDSSYFGANVLTF. Using reference TRBV7-9 and TRBJ2-6 for the parts outside the CDR3, the full variable domain is DTGVSQNPRHKITKRGQNVTFRCDPISEHNRLYWYRQTLGQGPEFLTYFQNEAQLEKSRLLSDRFSAERPKGSFSTLEIQRTEQGDSAMYLCASSPSSDSSYFGANVLTFGAGSRLTVL.

Many counts were recorded for this clonotype. This chain joins TRBV29-1 and TRBJ2-3, with D perhaps TRBD1 (5 bases). This CDR3 is built from 11 residues. Trimming shortened V by 7 bases and J by 6 bases, and 11 bases separated the two germline ends. The germline CDR1 and CDR2 sequences are SQVTM and ANQGSEA. The CDR3 region is CSARKGDTQYF. The CDR3 bases are TGCAGCGCAAGAAAGGGGGATACGCAGTATTTT.

This clonotype was found a few times. The chain couples TRBV12-3 or TRBV12-4 to TRBJ1-3; 7 nucleotides align to TRBD1. V was clipped by 6 bases and J by 0 bases; unmatched bases: 5. This CDR3 has 15 amino acids. The CDR3 sequence is CASRGQRPSGNTIYF. The CDR3 nucleotides are TGTGCCAGCAGGGGACAGAGACCCTCTGGAAACACCATATATTTT.

This clonotype was seen ten or more times. This rearrangement joins TRBV20-1 to TRBJ1-5; TRBD1 is a possible D gene (5 bases). Trimming took 5 bases from V and 6 from J, leaving 17 bases between them. Germline V lookup: CDR1 DFQATT, CDR2 SNEGSKA (reference sequence). The CDR3 is made up of 14 amino acids. DNA of the CDR3: TGCAGTGCTCCCCAGGGAGGGGCGGGTCAGCCCCAGCATTTT. It translates to CSAPQGGAGQPQHF.

The rearrangement joins TRBV12-3 or TRBV12-4 to TRBJ2-7, with a weak D call TRBD1 (6 bases). The CDR3 has 14 amino acids. Trimming stripped 6 bases from V and 4 bases from J, with 16 bases between. The CDR3 DNA is TGTGCCAGCAGCCCTGGGGCAGGGGAGTACGAGCAGTACTTC. Translation gives CASSPGAGEYEQYF.

Remarks on this clonotype: This clone may be a read error of a much larger clone one base away. The chain carries TRBV29-1 and TRBJ1-1, with 9 bases identical to TRBD1. CDR3 size: 18 residues. Germline V gene sequence: CDR1 SQVTM, CDR2 ANQGSEA. The CDR3 here is CSVESQGALLFRNTEASF. The CDR3 nucleotides read TGCAGCGTTGAGTCACAGGGGGCTCTTTTATTTCGGAACACTGAAGCTTCCTTT.

This clonotype was seen repeatedly, ten times or more. The V call is TRBV5-1, the J call TRBJ1-1, with D perhaps matching TRBD1 (5 bases). This CDR3 region has 14 residues. Germline-derived CDR1 and CDR2 are SGHRS and YFSETQ. V was trimmed by 4 bases and J by 4 bases, leaving 14 bases between them. This CDR3 is CASSLTRVGTEAFF. CDR3 nucleotide sequence: TGCGCCAGCAGCCTTACCAGGGTCGGCACTGAAGCTTTCTTT. Based on the CDR3 plus reference TRBV5-1 and TRBJ1-1, the full variable domain is KAGVTQTPRYLIKTRGQQVTLSCSPISGHRSVSWYQQTPGQGLQFLFEYFSETQRNKGNFPGRFSGRQFSNSRSEMNVSTLELGDSALYLCASSLTRVGTEAFFGQGTRLTVV.

On this clonotype: A read error is possible here, since a much larger clone lies one base away. The CDR3 does not end in the conserved phenylalanine or tryptophan, so this is likely a read error. This chain uses TRBV7-8 with TRBJ2-3; a possible D gene is TRBD2 (6 bases). Germline CDR1 SGHVS, CDR2 FQNEAQ. CDR3 size: 14 residues. Trimming shortened V by 5 bases and J by 5 bases, and 14 bases separated the two germline ends. The CDR3 DNA sequence: TGTGCCAGCAGCCCCCGGGAGCAGTTAGATACGCAGTATCTT. Translated, it gives CASSPREQLDTQYL.

This chain uses TRBV19 with TRBJ1-1; D may be TRBD1 (5 bases). V lost 3 bases to trimming and J lost 7 bases, with 18 bases between them. CDR3 length equals 15 residues. Germline loops: CDR1 LNHDA, CDR2 SQIVND (reference sequence). CDR3: CASSMGQGLTLEAFF. The CDR3 coding sequence is TGTGCCAGTAGTATGGGGCAGGGCCTGACCCTTGAAGCTTTCTTT. The whole variable domain, remainder taken from reference TRBV19 and TRBJ1-1, is DGGITQSPKYLFRKEGQNVTLSCEQNLNHDAMYWYRQDPGQGLRLIYYSQIVNDFQKGDIAEGYSVSREKKESFPLTVTSAQKNPTAFYLCASSMGQGLTLEAFFGQGTRLTVV.

This clonotype was observed many times. CDR3 in DNA: TGCGCCAGCAGCAGGACTGGGGGGGACTACACAGATACGCAGTATTTT. It encodes CASSRTGGDYTDTQYF. The chain has TRBV5-1 and TRBJ2-3; 7 bases map to TRBD2. Germline V gene sequence: CDR1 SGHRS, CDR2 YFSETQ. This CDR3 is 16 amino acids long. V was clipped by 4 bases and J by 2 bases; unmatched bases: 10.

Many counts were recorded for this clonotype. The CDR3 here is CASSQYGANVLTF. For the CDR3, the DNA is TGTGCCAGCAGTCAATATGGGGCCAACGTCCTGACTTTC. The chain uses TRBV27 and TRBJ2-6, with no clear D. CDR1 and CDR2 (germline): MNHEY, SMNVEV (reference sequence). V was cut by 5 bases and J by 3 bases, with 5 bases left in between. The CDR3 extends over 13 amino acids.

The sample holds many counts of this clonotype. The V call is TRBV7-6, the J call TRBJ1-1; D gene ambiguous. With 7 bases removed from V and 0 bases from J, the gap between germline ends came to 18 bases. Germline V gives CDR1 SGHVS, CDR2 FNYEAQ. The CDR3 consists of 16 residues. The CDR3 DNA is TGTGCCAGCACCTCCTTGGTGGGCGGATTGAACACTGAAGCTTTCTTT. This sequence encodes CASTSLVGGLNTEAFF.

The CDR3 nucleotides are TGTGCCACCAGCAGCCAGGGGAATGGAAACACCATATATTTT. Amino acids: CATSSQGNGNTIYF. This chain connects TRBV15 to TRBJ1-3; possible D gene TRBD1, 6 bases. Trimming pared 3 bases from V and 3 bases from J, leaving 9 bases between. There are 14 residues in the CDR3. CDR1 is LNHNV, CDR2 YYDKDF, per germline (reference sequence).

Only a few counts were recorded for this clonotype. The CDR3 loop is CATGQGFANTGELFF. As DNA, the CDR3 is TGTGCCACCGGACAGGGATTCGCGAACACCGGGGAGCTGTTTTTT. The J gene is TRBJ2-2, the V gene TRBV12-3 or TRBV12-4; TRBD1 aligns across 8 bases. The CDR3 totals 15 residues. V gave up 10 bases and J gave up 0 bases; unmatched junction bases: 7.

This clonotype was seen at least ten times. The CDR3 loop reads CAISPGLAAYEQYF. CDR3 sequence (DNA): TGTGCCATCAGTCCCGGACTAGCCGCTTACGAGCAGTACTTC. The V call is TRBV10-3, the J call TRBJ2-7; 8 bases fit TRBD2. The V gene's germline CDR1 is ENHRY and CDR2 SYGVKD. With V trimmed by 5 bases and J by 4 bases, 7 bases remained unmatched. There are 14 residues in the CDR3.

This clonotype turned up a few times. V is TRBV27 and J is TRBJ2-6, with D maybe TRBD1 (6 bases). Trimming cost V 7 bases and J 0 bases, with 13 bases left between them. The CDR3 totals 16 residues. Germline CDR1 reads MNHEY; CDR2 reads SMNVEV (reference sequence). The CDR3 bases are TGTGCCAGCACCTTGGGGGCGCCCTCTGGGGCCAACGTCCTGACTTTC. It yields the protein CASTLGAPSGANVLTF.

This clonotype was seen at least ten times. V gene TRBV12-3 or TRBV12-4 combines with J gene TRBJ2-3; 10 bases are a match to TRBD1. This CDR3 has 14 residues. Trimming took 4 bases from V and 5 from J; bases not matched to a gene: 3. The CDR3 region has the DNA TGTGCCAGCAGTTCGACAGGGGGCGTAGATACGCAGTATTTT. Its translation: CASSSTGGVDTQYF.